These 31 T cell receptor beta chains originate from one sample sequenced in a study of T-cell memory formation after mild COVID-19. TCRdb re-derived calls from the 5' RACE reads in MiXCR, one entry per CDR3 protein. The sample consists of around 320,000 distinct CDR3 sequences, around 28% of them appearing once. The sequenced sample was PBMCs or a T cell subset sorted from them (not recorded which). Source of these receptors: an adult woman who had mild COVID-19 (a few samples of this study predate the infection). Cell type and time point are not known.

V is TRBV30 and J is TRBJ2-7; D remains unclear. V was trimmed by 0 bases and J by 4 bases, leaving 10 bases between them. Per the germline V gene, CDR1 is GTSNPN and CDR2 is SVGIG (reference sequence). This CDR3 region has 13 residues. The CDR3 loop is CAWSVAVSYEQYF. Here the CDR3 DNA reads TGTGCCTGGAGTGTAGCCGTTTCGTACGAGCAGTACTTC.

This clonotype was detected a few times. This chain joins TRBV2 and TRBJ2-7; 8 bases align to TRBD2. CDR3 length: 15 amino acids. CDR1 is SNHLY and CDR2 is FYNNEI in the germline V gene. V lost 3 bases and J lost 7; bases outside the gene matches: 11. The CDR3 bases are TGTGCCAGCAGTGAGAGGAATAGCGGGACAACGGAGCAGTACTTC. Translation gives CASSERNSGTTEQYF. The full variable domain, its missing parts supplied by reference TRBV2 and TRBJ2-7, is EPEVTQTPSHQVTQMGQEVILRCVPISNHLYFYWYRQILGQKVEFLVSFYNNEISEKSEIFDDQFSVERPDGSNFTLKIRSTKLEDSAMYFCASSERNSGTTEQYFGPGTRLTVT.

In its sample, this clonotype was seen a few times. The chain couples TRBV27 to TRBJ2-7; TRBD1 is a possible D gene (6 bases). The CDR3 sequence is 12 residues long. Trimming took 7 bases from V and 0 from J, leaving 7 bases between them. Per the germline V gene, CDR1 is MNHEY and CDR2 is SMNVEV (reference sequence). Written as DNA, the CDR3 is TGTGCCAGCAAGACAGGCTCCTACGAGCAGTACTTC. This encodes CASKTGSYEQYF.

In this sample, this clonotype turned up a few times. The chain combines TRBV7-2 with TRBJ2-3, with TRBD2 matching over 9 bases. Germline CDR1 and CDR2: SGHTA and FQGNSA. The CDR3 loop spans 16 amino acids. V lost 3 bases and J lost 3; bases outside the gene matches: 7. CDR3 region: CASSLALSGGTDTQYF. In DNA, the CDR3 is TGTGCCAGCAGCTTGGCCCTTAGCGGGGGTACAGATACGCAGTATTTT.

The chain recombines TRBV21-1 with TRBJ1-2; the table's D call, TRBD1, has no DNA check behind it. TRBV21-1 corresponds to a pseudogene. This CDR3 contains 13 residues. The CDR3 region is CASTSDRGSGYTF. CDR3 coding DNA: TGTGCCAGCACCTCAGACAGGGGGTCTGGCTACACCTTC.

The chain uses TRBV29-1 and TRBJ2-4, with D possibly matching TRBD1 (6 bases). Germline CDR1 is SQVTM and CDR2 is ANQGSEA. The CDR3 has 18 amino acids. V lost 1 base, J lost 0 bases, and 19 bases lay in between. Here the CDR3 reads CSVEGTGSQSLAKNIQYF. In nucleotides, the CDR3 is TGCAGCGTTGAAGGAACAGGGAGCCAATCGTTAGCCAAAAACATTCAGTACTTC.

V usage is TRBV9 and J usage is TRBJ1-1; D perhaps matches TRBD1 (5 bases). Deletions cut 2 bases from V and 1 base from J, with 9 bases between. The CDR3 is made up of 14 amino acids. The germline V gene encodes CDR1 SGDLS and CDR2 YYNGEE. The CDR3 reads CASSVSQANTEAFF. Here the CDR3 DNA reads TGTGCCAGCAGCGTTTCACAGGCGAACACTGAAGCTTTCTTT.

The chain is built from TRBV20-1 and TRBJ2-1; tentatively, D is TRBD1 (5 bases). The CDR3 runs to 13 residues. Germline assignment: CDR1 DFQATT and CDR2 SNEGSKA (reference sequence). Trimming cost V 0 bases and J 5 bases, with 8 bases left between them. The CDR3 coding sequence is TGCAGTGCTAGAGATCCAGGGCACAATGAGCAGTTCTTC. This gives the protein CSARDPGHNEQFF.

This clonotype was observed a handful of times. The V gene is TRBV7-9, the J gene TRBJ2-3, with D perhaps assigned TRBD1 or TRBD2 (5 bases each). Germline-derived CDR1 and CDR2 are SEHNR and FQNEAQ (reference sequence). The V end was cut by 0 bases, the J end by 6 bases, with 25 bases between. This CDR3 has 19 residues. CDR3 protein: CASSLAFMVVGPLRDTQYF. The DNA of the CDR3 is TGTGCCAGCAGCTTAGCCTTCATGGTGGTGGGACCGCTTCGGGATACGCAGTATTTT.

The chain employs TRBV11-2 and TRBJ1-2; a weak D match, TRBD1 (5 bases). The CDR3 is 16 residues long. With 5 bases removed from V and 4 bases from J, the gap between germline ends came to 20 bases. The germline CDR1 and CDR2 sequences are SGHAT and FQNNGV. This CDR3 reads CASSRGYSGGSYGYTF. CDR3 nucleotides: TGTGCCAGCAGCCGTGGTTACTCTGGGGGGAGCTATGGCTACACCTTC.

This CDR3 reads CASSSGATEAFF. The CDR3 nucleotides are TGTGCCAGCAGTTCGGGGGCTACTGAAGCTTTCTTT. The chain links TRBV12-3 or TRBV12-4 to TRBJ1-1; maybe TRBD1 (6 bases). The length of the CDR3 is 12 residues. V gave up 4 bases and J gave up 5 bases, with 8 bases separating them.

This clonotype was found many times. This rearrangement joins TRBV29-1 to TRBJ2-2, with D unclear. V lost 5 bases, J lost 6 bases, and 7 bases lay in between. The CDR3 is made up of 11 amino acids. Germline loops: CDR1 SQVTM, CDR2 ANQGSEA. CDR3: CSVTKAGELFF. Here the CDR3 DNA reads TGCAGCGTTACAAAGGCCGGGGAGCTGTTTTTT.

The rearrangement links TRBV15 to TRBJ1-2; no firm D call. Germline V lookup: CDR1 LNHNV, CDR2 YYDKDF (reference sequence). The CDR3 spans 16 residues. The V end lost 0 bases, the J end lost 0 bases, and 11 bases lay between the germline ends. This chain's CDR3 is CATSRDRTEPNYGYTF. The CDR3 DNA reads TGTGCCACCAGCAGAGATCGAACTGAACCTAACTATGGCTACACCTTC.

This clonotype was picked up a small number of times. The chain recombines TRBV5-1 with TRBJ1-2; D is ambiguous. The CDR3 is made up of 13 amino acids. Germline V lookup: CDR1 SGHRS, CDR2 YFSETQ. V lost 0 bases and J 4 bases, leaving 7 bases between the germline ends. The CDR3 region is CASSLEGTYGYTF. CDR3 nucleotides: TGCGCCAGCAGCTTGGAGGGAACCTATGGCTACACCTTC.

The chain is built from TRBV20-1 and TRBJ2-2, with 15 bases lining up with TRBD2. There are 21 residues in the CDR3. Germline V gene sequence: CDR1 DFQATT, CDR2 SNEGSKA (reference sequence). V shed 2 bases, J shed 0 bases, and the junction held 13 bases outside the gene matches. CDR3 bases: TGCAGTGCTAGAAGTATCCCGGGACTAGCGGGAGGACCACCGAACACCGGGGAGCTGTTTTTT. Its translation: CSARSIPGLAGGPPNTGELFF.

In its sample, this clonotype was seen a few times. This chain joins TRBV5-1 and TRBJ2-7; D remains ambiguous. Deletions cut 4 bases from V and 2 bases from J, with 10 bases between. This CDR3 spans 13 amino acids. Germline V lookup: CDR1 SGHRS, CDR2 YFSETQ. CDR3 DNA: TGCGCCAGCAGCGAATTAGCAGCCTACGAGCAGTACTTC. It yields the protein CASSELAAYEQYF. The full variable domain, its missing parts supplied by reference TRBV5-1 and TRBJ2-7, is KAGVTQTPRYLIKTRGQQVTLSCSPISGHRSVSWYQQTPGQGLQFLFEYFSETQRNKGNFPGRFSGRQFSNSRSEMNVSTLELGDSALYLCASSELAAYEQYFGPGTRLTVT.

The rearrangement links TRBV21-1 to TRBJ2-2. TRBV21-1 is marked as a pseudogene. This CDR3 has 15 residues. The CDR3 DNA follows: TGTGCCAGCATCCGAACCCCGTATAGGTTTGAGGAGCTGTTTTTT. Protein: CASIRTPYRFEELFF.

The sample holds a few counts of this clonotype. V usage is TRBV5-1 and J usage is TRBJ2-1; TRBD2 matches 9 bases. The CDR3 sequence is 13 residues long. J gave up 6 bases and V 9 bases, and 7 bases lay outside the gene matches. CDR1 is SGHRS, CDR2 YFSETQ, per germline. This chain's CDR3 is CATNSGSANEQFF. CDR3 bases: TGCGCCACCAATAGCGGGAGTGCCAATGAGCAGTTCTTC.

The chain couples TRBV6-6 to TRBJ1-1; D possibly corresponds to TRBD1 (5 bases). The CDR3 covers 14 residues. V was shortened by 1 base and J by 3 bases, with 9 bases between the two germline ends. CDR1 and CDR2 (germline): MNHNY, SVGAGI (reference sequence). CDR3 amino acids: CASSYFGGYTEAFF. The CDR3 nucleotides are TGTGCCAGCAGTTACTTTGGGGGGTACACTGAAGCTTTCTTT.

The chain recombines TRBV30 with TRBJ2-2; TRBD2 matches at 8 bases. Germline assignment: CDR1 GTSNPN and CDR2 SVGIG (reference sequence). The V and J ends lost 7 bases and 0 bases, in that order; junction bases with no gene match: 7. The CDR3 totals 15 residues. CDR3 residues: CASPTGGANTGELFF. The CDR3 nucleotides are TGTGCCTCCCCAACGGGGGGGGCGAACACCGGGGAGCTGTTTTTT.

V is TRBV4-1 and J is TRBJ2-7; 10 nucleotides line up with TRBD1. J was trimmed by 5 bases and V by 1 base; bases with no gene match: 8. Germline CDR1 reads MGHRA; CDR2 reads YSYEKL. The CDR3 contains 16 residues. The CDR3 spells CASSQAGGDRGHEQYF. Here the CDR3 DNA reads TGCGCCAGCAGCCAAGCGGGGGGGGACAGGGGCCACGAGCAGTACTTC.

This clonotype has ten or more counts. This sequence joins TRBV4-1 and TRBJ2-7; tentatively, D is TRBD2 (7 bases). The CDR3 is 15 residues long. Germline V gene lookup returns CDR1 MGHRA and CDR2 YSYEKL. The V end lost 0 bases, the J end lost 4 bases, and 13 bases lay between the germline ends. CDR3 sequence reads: CASSQEGASGYEQYF. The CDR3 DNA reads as TGCGCCAGCAGCCAAGAGGGGGCTAGCGGTTACGAGCAGTACTTC.

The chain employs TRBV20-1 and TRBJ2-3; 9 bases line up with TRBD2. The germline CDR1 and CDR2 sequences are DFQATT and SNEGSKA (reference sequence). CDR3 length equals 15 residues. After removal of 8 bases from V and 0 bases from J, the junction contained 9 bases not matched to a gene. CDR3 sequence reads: CSRKVAGASTDTQYF. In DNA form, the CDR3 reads TGCAGTCGCAAGGTAGCGGGGGCGAGCACAGATACGCAGTATTTT.

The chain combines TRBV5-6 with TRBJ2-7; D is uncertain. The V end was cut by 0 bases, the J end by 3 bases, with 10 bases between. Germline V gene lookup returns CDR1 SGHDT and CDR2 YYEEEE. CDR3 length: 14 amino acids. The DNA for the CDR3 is TGTGCCAGCAGCTTGGTAGGCCAGGACTACGAGCAGTACTTC. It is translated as CASSLVGQDYEQYF.

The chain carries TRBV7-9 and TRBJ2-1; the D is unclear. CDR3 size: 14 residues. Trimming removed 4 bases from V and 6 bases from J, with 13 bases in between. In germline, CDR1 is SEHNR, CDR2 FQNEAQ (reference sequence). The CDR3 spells CASSSTLRVNEQFF. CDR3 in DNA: TGTGCCAGCAGCTCCACTCTCCGTGTCAATGAGCAGTTCTTC.

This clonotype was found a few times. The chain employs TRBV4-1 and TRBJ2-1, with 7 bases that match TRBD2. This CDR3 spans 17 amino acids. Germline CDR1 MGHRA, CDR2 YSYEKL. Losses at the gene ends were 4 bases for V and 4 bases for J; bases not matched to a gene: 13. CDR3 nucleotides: TGCGCCAGCAGCCCAAAACCGAGCGGGGATTCTTACAATGAGCAGTTCTTC. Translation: CASSPKPSGDSYNEQFF.

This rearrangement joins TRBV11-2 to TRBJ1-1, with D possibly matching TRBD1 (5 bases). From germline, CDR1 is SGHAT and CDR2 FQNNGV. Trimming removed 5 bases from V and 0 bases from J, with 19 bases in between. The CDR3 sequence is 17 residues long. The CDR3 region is CASSNSAGRRMNTEAFF. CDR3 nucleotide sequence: TGTGCCAGCAGCAACAGTGCAGGGAGGAGGATGAACACTGAAGCTTTCTTT.

The CDR3 bases are TGCGCCAGCAGCCAAGAGAGCACAGGAGTCTCCTACGAGCAGTACTTC. This translates into CASSQESTGVSYEQYF. This chain connects TRBV4-3 to TRBJ2-7; the D gene is possibly TRBD1 (5 bases). Germline lookup yields CDR1 LGHNA and CDR2 YSLEER. V lost 0 bases to trimming and J lost 0 bases, with 12 bases between them. The CDR3 runs to 16 residues.

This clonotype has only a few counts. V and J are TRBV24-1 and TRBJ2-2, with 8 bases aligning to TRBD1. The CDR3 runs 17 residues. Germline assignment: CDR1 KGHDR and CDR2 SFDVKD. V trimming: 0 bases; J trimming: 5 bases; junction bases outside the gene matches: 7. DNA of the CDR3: TGTGCCACCAGTGATTTGGGACAGGGCCCTACAACCGGGGAGCTGTTTTTT. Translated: CATSDLGQGPTTGELFF.

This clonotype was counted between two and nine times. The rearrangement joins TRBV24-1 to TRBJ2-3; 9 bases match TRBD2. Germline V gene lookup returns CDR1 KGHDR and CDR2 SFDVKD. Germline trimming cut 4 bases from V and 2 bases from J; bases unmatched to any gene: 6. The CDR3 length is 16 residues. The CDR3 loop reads CATSEGLAKNTDTQYF. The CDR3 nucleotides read TGTGCCACCAGTGAGGGACTAGCCAAGAACACAGATACGCAGTATTTT.

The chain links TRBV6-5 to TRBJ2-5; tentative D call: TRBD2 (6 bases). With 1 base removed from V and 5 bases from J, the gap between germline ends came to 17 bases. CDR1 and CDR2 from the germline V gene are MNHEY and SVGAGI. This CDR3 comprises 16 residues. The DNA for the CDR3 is TGTGCCAGCAGTTACTATGGGGGGACCCCGCGGGAGACCCAGTACTTC. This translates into CASSYYGGTPRETQYF.